The 28 T cell receptor beta chains given below trace back to one sample, sequenced in a study of T cells in narcolepsy (dated by TCRdb to the late 2010s). Libraries were built with the immunoSEQ multiplex PCR assay. TCRdb mirrors the immuneACCESS table, restricted to in-frame sequences. Some clones are absent from its copies; in checked studies, under half trace to an unresolved V gene, and the reason for the others is unknown. Recorded for this sample are roughly 8,100 clones; about 61% of them occurred a single time. About 20% of the sample comes from the top ten. The sequencing sample was made of CD45RA- memory CD8+ T cells from PBMCs. The meaning of the sample's cell subset or site label: memory T cells sorted ex vivo from peripheral blood. These receptors were obtained from a human donor with narcolepsy.

The rearrangement links TRBV15 to TRBJ2-7; D is ambiguous. Per the germline V gene, CDR1 is LNHNV and CDR2 is YYDKDF (reference sequence). The CDR3 extends over 14 amino acids. V lost 1 base and J lost 0, with 7 bases in between. In DNA, the CDR3 is TGTGCCACCAGCAGAGTAGAGGCCTCCTACGAGCAGTACTTC. It translates to CATSRVEASYEQYF.

V is TRBV9 and J is TRBJ1-1; D remains unclear. The CDR3 spans 14 residues. Per the germline V gene, CDR1 is SGDLS and CDR2 is YYNGEE. The ends were cut back, 4 bases at V and 2 bases at J, with 12 bases in the middle. The CDR3 sequence: CASSPRVGNTEAFF. The CDR3 bases are TGTGCCAGCAGCCCCAGAGTGGGCAACACTGAAGCTTTCTTT. Full variable domain (outside the CDR3, taken from reference TRBV9 and TRBJ1-1): DSGVTQTPKHLITATGQRVTLRCSPRSGDLSVYWYQQSLDQGLQFLIQYYNGEERAKGNILERFSAQQFPDLHSELNLSSLELGDSALYFCASSPRVGNTEAFFGQGTRLTVV.

This rearrangement joins TRBV2 to TRBJ1-6; a possible D gene is TRBD1 (5 bases). The CDR3 spans 20 residues. Trimming left V 6 bases short and J 1 base short, with 25 bases between. Looked up from germline, CDR1 is SNHLY and CDR2 is FYNNEI. The CDR3 sequence is CASRSRGRVPSYSYNSPLHF. The CDR3 DNA reads TGTGCCAGCAGGAGCCGCGGCAGGGTCCCTTCCTATTCCTATAATTCACCCCTCCACTTT.

The chain employs TRBV28 and TRBJ2-7; possibly TRBD1 or TRBD2 for D (5 bases each). Germline V gene data show CDR1 as MDHEN and CDR2 as SYDVKM. This CDR3 is 15 amino acids long. The V end was cut by 7 bases, the J end by 0 bases, with 16 bases between. The CDR3 DNA is TGTGCCAGCAAAGCCGGGACGGAATTCTCCTACGAGCAGTACTTC. The encoded protein is CASKAGTEFSYEQYF.

J is TRBJ1-2 and V is TRBV19; 8 bases match TRBD1. Germline V gene lookup returns CDR1 LNHDA and CDR2 SQIVND (reference sequence). This CDR3 has 16 residues. V was pared by 5 bases and J by 3 bases, with 11 bases of the junction left unmatched. CDR3 in amino acids: CASSRLRGPYYYGYTF. The CDR3 DNA reads as TGTGCCAGTAGTCGACTCAGGGGGCCCTACTACTATGGCTACACCTTC.

The J gene is TRBJ1-1, the V gene TRBV7-9; no clear D gene. From germline, CDR1 is SEHNR and CDR2 FQNEAQ (reference sequence). V lost 4 bases, J lost 6 bases, and 9 bases lay in between. The CDR3 has 12 residues. As DNA, the CDR3 is TGTGCCAGCAGCTCTACGAGTGCTGAAGCTTTCTTT. Protein: CASSSTSAEAFF.

This rearrangement joins TRBV11-2 to TRBJ2-3, with 9 bases lining up with TRBD2. Trimming cost V 1 base and J 5 bases; bases outside gene matches: 4. The CDR3 is made up of 15 amino acids. Germline V gives CDR1 SGHAT, CDR2 FQNNGV. The CDR3 protein is CASSLGGGALDTQYF. The CDR3 bases are TGTGCCAGCAGCTTAGGCGGGGGGGCCCTAGATACGCAGTATTTT.

This rearrangement joins TRBV4-2 to TRBJ1-1, with a tentative D call TRBD1 (6 bases). Per germline, CDR1 LGHNA and CDR2 YNFKEQ. Trimming left V 4 bases short and J 6 bases short, with 15 bases between. This CDR3 region has 14 residues. The DNA for the CDR3 is TGTGCCAGCAGCCCACCTAACAGGGACGCTGAAGCTTTCTTT. Residues: CASSPPNRDAEAFF.

The V call is TRBV10-2, the J call TRBJ2-1; 9 bases fit TRBD2. Germline CDR1 WSHSY, CDR2 SAAADI. The trim removed 8 bases at V and 8 bases at J, leaving 16 bases unmatched. The CDR3 has 16 residues. The CDR3 region is CASPPDMASGVDEQFF. The CDR3 coding sequence is TGCGCCAGCCCCCCCGACATGGCTAGCGGGGTAGATGAGCAGTTCTTC.

This clone was found a few times. The gene calls are TRBV6-4 and TRBJ2-7; no clear D. Trimming removed 10 bases at V and 2 bases at J, with 15 bases between. The CDR3 is 13 amino acids. CDR1 is MRHNA, CDR2 SNTAGT, per germline. The chain's CDR3 is CAIIDRVTYEQYF. CDR3 sequence (DNA): TGTGCCATCATAGACCGTGTCACCTACGAGCAGTACTTC.

This chain links TRBV4-1 with TRBJ1-5; D not certain. Germline V CDR1 and CDR2: MGHRA, YSYEKL. V shed 0 bases and J shed 9 bases, with 15 bases lying between them. The CDR3 loop spans 15 amino acids. As DNA, the CDR3 is TGCGCCAGCAGCCAAGATCTGGGCTCTGCCGGGCCCCAGCATTTT. Its protein product is CASSQDLGSAGPQHF.

The sample holds a few counts of this clone. This rearrangement joins TRBV6-1 to TRBJ1-2, with D perhaps matching TRBD1 (5 bases). CDR1 is MNHNS and CDR2 is SASEGT in the germline V gene. The CDR3 extends over 12 amino acids. V lost 7 bases to trimming and J lost 6 bases, with 12 bases between them. The CDR3, as DNA: TGTGCCAGCACCCAGGGTCCGGATGGCTACACCTTC. Its protein is CASTQGPDGYTF.

The rearrangement links TRBV5-1 to TRBJ2-6; unclear D gene. Trimming took off 4 bases at V and 0 bases at J, with 14 bases between the two ends. CDR1 is SGHRS and CDR2 is YFSETQ in the germline V gene. The CDR3 runs 17 residues. CDR3 in amino acids: CASSQAASVSGANVLTF. CDR3 DNA sequence: TGCGCCAGCAGCCAGGCCGCCTCAGTCTCTGGGGCCAACGTCCTGACTTTC.

The gene calls are TRBV29-1 and TRBJ2-1; TRBD2 matches 10 bases. Per the germline V gene, CDR1 is SQVTM and CDR2 is ANQGSEA. This CDR3 has 16 residues. The trim removed 7 bases at V and 3 bases at J, leaving 12 bases unmatched. The CDR3 here is CSGLLAGAFNYNEQFF. DNA for the CDR3: TGCAGCGGACTCCTAGCGGGGGCTTTCAACTACAATGAGCAGTTCTTC.

The V call is TRBV19, the J call TRBJ2-2; D may be TRBD1 or TRBD2 (6 bases each). The CDR3 sequence is 15 residues long. V gave up 5 bases and J gave up 3 bases, with 13 bases separating them. Germline CDR1 reads LNHDA; CDR2 reads SQIVND (reference sequence). The CDR3 DNA follows: TGTGCCAGTAGTCCCCCGGGGGCACACACCGGGGAGCTGTTTTTT. It translates to CASSPPGAHTGELFF.

The chain joins TRBV4-3 to TRBJ2-7, with 10 bases lining up with TRBD2. The germline V gene has CDR1 LGHNA and CDR2 YSLEER. V lost 1 base, J lost 4 bases, and 1 base stayed unmatched. The CDR3 covers 14 residues. The CDR3 loop reads CASSQGTSGYEQYF. The CDR3 DNA reads TGCGCCAGCAGCCAAGGGACTAGCGGATACGAGCAGTACTTC.

This sequence joins TRBV30 and TRBJ1-1; TRBD1 is a possible D gene (5 bases). The CDR3 loop spans 14 amino acids. V lost 0 bases, J lost 1 base, and 9 bases lay in between. Looked up from germline, CDR1 is GTSNPN and CDR2 is SVGIG (reference sequence). The CDR3 DNA reads TGTGCCTGGAGTGTAAGCAGGGAGAACACTGAAGCTTTCTTT. Protein: CAWSVSRENTEAFF.

In nucleotides, the CDR3 is TGTGCCAGCAGTTTTGGAACGGGCACTGAAGCTTTCTTT. Translated, it gives CASSFGTGTEAFF. V usage is TRBV6-5 and J usage is TRBJ1-1; D gene uncertain. Germline lookup yields CDR1 MNHEY and CDR2 SVGAGI. V shed 4 bases and J shed 4 bases, with 10 bases lying between them. CDR3 length: 13 amino acids.

This clone is medium-sized. The V call is TRBV27, the J call TRBJ2-7, with unresolved D. Trimming pared 8 bases from V and 3 bases from J, leaving 17 bases between. CDR3 size: 14 residues. The germline CDR1 and CDR2 sequences are MNHEY and SMNVEV (reference sequence). CDR3 coding DNA: TGTGCCAGCGGGGAAGGCAGTTCTATCTACGAGCAGTACTTC. Protein sequence: CASGEGSSIYEQYF.

This clone is a singleton in its sample. The V and J genes are TRBV5-6 and TRBJ1-4, with a weak D call TRBD1 (6 bases). V gave up 2 bases and J gave up 5 bases, with 16 bases separating them. The CDR3 runs to 16 residues. Germline loops: CDR1 SGHDT, CDR2 YYEEEE. CDR3 nucleotides: TGTGCCAGCAGCTTCTCTGCCGGGACAAAGAATGAAAAACTGTTTTTT. Amino acid sequence: CASSFSAGTKNEKLFF.

This clone turned up a few times. The chain carries TRBV6-1 and TRBJ1-5, with no clear D. V was cut by 2 bases and J by 2 bases, with 7 bases left in between. This CDR3 contains 14 residues. In germline, CDR1 is MNHNS, CDR2 SASEGT. CDR3 DNA sequence: TGTGCCAGCAGTGAAAGTACTGGCAATCAGCCCCAGCATTTT. This translates into CASSESTGNQPQHF.

The chain combines TRBV10-3 with TRBJ1-6, with a tentative D call TRBD1 (6 bases). The CDR3 has 16 amino acids. Germline V gene lookup returns CDR1 ENHRY and CDR2 SYGVKD. V was clipped by 6 bases and J by 2 bases, with 14 bases between them. Here the CDR3 DNA reads TGTGCCATCAGGGGACATGCGGCGGCCTATAATTCACCCCTCCACTTT. Its translation: CAIRGHAAAYNSPLHF.

The CDR3 reads CASSTPHEQYF. CDR3 in DNA: TGTGCCAGCAGTACCCCGCACGAGCAGTACTTC. The rearrangement uses TRBV28 and TRBJ2-7, with D uncertain. V lost 5 bases, J lost 5 bases, and 7 bases lay in between. The CDR3 has 11 amino acids. Germline assignment: CDR1 MDHEN and CDR2 SYDVKM.

Details on this clone: A much larger clone differs from this one at a single base, so this may be a read error. Other DNA sequences within the sample encode an identical CDR3. The V call is TRBV9, the J call TRBJ2-2; D gene uncertain. The ends were cut back, 2 bases at V and 4 bases at J, with 3 bases in the middle. Germline CDR1 and CDR2: SGDLS and YYNGEE. The length of the CDR3 is 12 residues. DNA for the CDR3: TGTGCCAGCAGCGTGAGCACCGGGGAGCTGTTTTTT. Encoded protein: CASSVSTGELFF.

This clone was found a few times. The gene calls are TRBV6-1 and TRBJ2-3; D possibly matches TRBD1 or TRBD2 (5 bases each). The CDR3 runs 13 residues. From germline, CDR1 is MNHNS and CDR2 SASEGT. Trimming left V 10 bases short and J 5 bases short, with 16 bases between. CDR3 sequence: CATGPAPGDTQYF. The CDR3 DNA sequence: TGTGCCACGGGGCCGGCACCGGGAGATACGCAGTATTTT.

The chain carries TRBV6-4 and TRBJ1-1; D remains ambiguous. V was pared by 4 bases and J by 5 bases, with 11 bases between. The germline V gene encodes CDR1 MRHNA and CDR2 SNTAGT. CDR3 length: 13 amino acids. CDR3 in amino acids: CASSAETETEAFF. CDR3 in DNA: TGTGCCAGCAGTGCCGAGACCGAAACTGAAGCTTTCTTT.

V usage is TRBV5-1 and J usage is TRBJ2-1; D is ambiguous. Between the trimmed V and J ends, which lost 6 bases and 5 bases, there was a span of 6 bases. This CDR3 spans 11 amino acids. Germline V gives CDR1 SGHRS, CDR2 YFSETQ. The CDR3 coding sequence is TGCGCCAGCAAAGGCAACAATGAGCAGTTCTTC. Translation: CASKGNNEQFF.

In its sample, this clone was seen a few times. The rearrangement uses TRBV19 and TRBJ2-1; possibly TRBD1 or TRBD2 for D (5 bases each). CDR3 length: 13 amino acids. Deletions cut 3 bases from V and 7 bases from J, with 10 bases between. Germline V lookup: CDR1 LNHDA, CDR2 SQIVND (reference sequence). In nucleotides, the CDR3 is TGTGCCAGTAGTATTCGGGACGGGAATGAGCAGTTCTTC. It yields the protein CASSIRDGNEQFF.